This T cell receptor (beta chain) was retrieved from a study of PD-1 blockade in mismatch repair-deficient tumors. Study-wide context: All were previously treated, progressing patients with over 9 mismatch repair-deficient cancer types.

V lost 4 bases and J lost 1, with 15 bases in between. Per germline, CDR1 SGDLS and CDR2 YYNGEE. There are 16 residues in the CDR3. All patients were mismatch repair deficient, assessed by either PCR or immunohistochemistry. The TCR-sequenced patients were a few responders to pembrolizumab. Libraries were prepared by immunoSEQ multiplex PCR; TCRdb keeps only in-frame clonotypes and omits some of them. The table includes more than 40,000 clones, roughly 80% detected once. The source was peripheral blood, collected 4 weeks after starting pembrolizumab. This receptor was identified in an adult with mismatch repair-deficient cancer. The genes are TRBV9 and TRBJ2-1, with D uncertain. CDR3 protein: CASSPQSARSYNEQFF. In DNA form, the CDR3 reads TGTGCCAGCAGCCCCCAGTCGGCCCGGTCCTACAATGAGCAGTTCTTC.